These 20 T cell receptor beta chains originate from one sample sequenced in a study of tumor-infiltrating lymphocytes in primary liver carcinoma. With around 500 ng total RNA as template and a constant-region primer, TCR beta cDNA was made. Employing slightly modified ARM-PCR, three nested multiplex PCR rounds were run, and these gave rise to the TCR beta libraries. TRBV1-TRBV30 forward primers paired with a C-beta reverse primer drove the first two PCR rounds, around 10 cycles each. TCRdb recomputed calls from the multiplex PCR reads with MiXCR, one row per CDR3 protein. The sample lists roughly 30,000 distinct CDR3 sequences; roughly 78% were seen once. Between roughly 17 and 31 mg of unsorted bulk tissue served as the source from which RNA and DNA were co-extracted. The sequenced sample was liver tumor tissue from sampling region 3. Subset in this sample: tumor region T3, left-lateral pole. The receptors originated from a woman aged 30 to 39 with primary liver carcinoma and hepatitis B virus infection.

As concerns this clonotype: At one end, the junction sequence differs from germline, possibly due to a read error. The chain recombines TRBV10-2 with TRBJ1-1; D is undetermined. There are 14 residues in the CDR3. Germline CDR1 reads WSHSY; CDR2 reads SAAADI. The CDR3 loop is CASNESKSGTEASF. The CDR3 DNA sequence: TGCGCCAGCAATGAGTCGAAGTCGGGCACTGAAGCTTCCTTT.

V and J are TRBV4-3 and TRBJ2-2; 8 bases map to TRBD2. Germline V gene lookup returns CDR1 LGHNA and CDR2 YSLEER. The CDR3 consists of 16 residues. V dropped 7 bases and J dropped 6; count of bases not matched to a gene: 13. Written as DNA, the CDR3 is TGCGCCAGCAACCAGGGGAGAGCGGGAGCTCCCGGGGAGCTGTTTTTT. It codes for CASNQGRAGAPGELFF.

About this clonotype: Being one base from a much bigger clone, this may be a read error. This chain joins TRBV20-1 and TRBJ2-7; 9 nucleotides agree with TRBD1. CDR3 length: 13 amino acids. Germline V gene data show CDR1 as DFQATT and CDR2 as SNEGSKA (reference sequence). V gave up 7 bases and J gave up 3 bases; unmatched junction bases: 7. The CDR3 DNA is TGCAGTGTTAACCGGGACAGGGACTACGAGCAGTACTTC. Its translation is CSVNRDRDYEQYF.

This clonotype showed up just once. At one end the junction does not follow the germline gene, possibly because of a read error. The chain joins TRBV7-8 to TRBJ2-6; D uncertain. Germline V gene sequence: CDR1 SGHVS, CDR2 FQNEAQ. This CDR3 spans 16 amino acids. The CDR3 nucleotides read TGTGCCAGCAGCTTAGTTTTAGGTTCTAGGGCCAAGGTCCTGACTTTC. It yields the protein CASSLVLGSRAKVLTF.

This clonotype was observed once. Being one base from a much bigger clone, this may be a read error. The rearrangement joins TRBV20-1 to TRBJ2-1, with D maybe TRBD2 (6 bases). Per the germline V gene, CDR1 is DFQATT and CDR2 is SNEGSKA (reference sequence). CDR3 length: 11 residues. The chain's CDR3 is CSARLGSEPFF. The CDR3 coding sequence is TGCAGTGCTAGACTCGGGAGTGAGCCGTTCTTC.

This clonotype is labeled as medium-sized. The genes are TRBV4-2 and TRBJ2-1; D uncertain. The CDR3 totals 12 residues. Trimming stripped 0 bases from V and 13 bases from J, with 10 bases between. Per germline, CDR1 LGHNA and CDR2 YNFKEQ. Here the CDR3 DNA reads TGTGCCAGCAGCCAAGACAGGCTAGATCAGTTCTTC. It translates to CASSQDRLDQFF.

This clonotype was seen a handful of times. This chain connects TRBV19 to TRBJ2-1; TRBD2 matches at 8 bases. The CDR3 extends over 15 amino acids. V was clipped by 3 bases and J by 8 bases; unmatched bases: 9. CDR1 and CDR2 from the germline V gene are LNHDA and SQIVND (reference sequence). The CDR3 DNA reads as TGTGCCAGTAGTATTCGGAGCGGGAGTAAAGATGAGCAGTTCTTC. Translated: CASSIRSGSKDEQFF. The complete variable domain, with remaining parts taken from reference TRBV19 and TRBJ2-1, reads DGGITQSPKYLFRKEGQNVTLSCEQNLNHDAMYWYRQDPGQGLRLIYYSQIVNDFQKGDIAEGYSVSREKKESFPLTVTSAQKNPTAFYLCASSIRSGSKDEQFFGPGTRLTVL.

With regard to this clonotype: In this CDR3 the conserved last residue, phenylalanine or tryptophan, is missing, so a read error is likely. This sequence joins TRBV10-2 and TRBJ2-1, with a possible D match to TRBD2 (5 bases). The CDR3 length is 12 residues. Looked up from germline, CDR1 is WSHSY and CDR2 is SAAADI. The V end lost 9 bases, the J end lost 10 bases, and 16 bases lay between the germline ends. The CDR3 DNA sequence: TGCGCCAGTATGGAGGCGGGTGGGGAGCAGTTCTCC. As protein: CASMEAGGEQFS.

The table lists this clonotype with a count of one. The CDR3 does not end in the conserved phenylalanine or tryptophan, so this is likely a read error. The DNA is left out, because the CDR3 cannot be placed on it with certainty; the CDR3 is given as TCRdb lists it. This CDR3 reads CAITLEGLSGTEIFS. The chain uses TRBV6-1 and TRBJ1-1. Germline V CDR1 and CDR2: MNHNS, SASEGT. The CDR3 has 15 residues if both end residues are counted.

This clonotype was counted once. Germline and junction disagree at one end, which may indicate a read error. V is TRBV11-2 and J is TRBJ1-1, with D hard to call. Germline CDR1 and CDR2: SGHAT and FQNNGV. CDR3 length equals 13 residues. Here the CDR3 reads CASSLERSSEAVF. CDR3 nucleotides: TGTGCCAGTAGCTTAGAGAGGTCTTCCGAAGCTGTCTTT.

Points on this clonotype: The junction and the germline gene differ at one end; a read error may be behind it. CDR3 in amino acids: CASSLRTGFTVELFF. The DNA of the CDR3 is TGTGCTAGCAGTCTGCGGACAGGGTTCACCGTGGAGCTGTTTTTT. J is TRBJ2-2 and V is TRBV6-5; 8 bases align to TRBD1. Germline V lookup: CDR1 MNHEY, CDR2 SVGAGI. The CDR3 is 15 amino acids.

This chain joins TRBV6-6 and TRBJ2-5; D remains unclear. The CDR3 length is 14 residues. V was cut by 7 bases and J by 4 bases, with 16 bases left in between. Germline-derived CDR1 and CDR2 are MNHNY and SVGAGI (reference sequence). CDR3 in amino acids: CASTTSEARETQYF. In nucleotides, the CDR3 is TGTGCCAGCACCACCAGTGAAGCCAGAGAGACCCAGTACTTC.

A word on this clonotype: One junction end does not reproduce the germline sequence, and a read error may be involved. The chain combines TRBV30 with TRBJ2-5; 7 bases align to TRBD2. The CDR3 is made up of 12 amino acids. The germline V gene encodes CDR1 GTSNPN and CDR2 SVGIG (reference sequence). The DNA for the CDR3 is TGTGCCCGGAGCTCGGGGCGGGAGACCCAATACTTC. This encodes CARSSGRETQYF.

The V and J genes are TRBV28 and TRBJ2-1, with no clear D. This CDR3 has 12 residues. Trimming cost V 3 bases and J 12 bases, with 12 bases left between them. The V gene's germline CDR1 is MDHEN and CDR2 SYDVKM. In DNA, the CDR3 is TGTGCCAGCAGTTTCGATAGATTTGTGCAGTTCTTC. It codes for CASSFDRFVQFF.

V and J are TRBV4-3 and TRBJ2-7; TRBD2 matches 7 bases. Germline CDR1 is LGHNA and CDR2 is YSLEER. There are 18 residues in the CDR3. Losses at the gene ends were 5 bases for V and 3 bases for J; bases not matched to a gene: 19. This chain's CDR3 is CASSEVVTGGHIGYEQYF. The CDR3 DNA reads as TGCGCCAGCAGCGAAGTTGTGACGGGGGGTCACATTGGCTACGAGCAGTACTTC.

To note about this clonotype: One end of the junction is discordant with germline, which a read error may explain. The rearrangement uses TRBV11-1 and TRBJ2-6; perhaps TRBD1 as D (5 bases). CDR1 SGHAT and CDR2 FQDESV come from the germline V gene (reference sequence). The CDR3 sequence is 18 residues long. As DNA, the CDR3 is TGTACCAGCAGTTTCAGGGTCACCCATAGGACTGGGGCCAACGTCCTGACTTTC. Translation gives CTSSFRVTHRTGANVLTF.

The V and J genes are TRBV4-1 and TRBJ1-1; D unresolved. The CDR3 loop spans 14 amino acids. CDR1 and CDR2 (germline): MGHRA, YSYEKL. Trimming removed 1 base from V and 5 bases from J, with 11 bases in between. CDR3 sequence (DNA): TGCGCCAGCAGCCAAGGGTCACTGGGGACTGAAGCTTTCTTT. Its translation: CASSQGSLGTEAFF.

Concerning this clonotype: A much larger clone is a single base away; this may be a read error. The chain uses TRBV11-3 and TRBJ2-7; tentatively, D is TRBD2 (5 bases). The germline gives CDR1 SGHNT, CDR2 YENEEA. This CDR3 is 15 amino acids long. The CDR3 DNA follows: TGTACCAGCAGCTTAAGCGGTGGCGAGCTTTACGAGCAGTACTTC. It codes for CTSSLSGGELYEQYF.

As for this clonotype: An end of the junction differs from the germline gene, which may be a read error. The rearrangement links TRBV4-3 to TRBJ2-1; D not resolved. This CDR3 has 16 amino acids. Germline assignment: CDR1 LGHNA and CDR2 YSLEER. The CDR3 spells CASGQDWDYTYNEQFF. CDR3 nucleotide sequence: TGCGCCAGCGGCCAAGATTGGGATTACACCTACAATGAGCAGTTCTTC.

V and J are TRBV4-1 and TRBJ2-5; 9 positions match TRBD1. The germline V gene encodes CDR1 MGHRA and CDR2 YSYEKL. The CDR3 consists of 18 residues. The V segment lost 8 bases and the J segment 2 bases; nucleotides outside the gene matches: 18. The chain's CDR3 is CASAPAGRNRGPQETQYF. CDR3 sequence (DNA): TGCGCCAGCGCTCCCGCGGGCCGTAACAGGGGGCCTCAAGAGACCCAGTACTTC.